This is a list of T cell receptor beta chains from one sample in a study of T cell responses to AZD1222 COVID-19 vaccine. Generated by immunoSEQ multiplex PCR, the TCRdb table keeps only in-frame clones and is missing some. This sample carries 99,000 or so clones, roughly 87% of them seen once, and the ten largest clones take about two fifths. The starting material was peripheral blood, obtained 28 days after the second AZD1222 dose. The origin of the receptors is an adult who received the AZD1222 COVID-19 vaccine. Both conserved end residues are part of each CDR3. A D gene is named only where the DNA matches it firmly. The listing skips clone size in some rows; elsewhere it reads once, few, many or a size class.

d_call: TRBD2
v_call: TRBV29-1
j_call: TRBJ2-2
clone_size: NA
cdr3_aa: CSVEGVLFPGGRTGELFF
cdr3_nt: TGCAGCGTTGAAGGGGTCCTCTTTCCGGGGGGGCGTACCGGGGAGCTGTTTTTT

d_call: TRBD1
v_call: TRBV10-1
j_call: TRBJ2-1
clone_size: NA
cdr3_aa: CASSVLFSGTVYNEQFF
cdr3_nt: TGCGCCAGCAGTGTGCTTTTCTCCGGGACAGTCTACAATGAGCAGTTCTTC

d_call: NA
v_call: TRBV25-1
j_call: TRBJ1-4
clone_size: NA
cdr3_aa: CASSEGGFKGGEKLFF
cdr3_nt: TGTGCCAGCAGTGAAGGGGGTTTTAAGGGAGGGGAAAAACTGTTTTTT

d_call: TRBD2
v_call: TRBV18
j_call: TRBJ2-7
clone_size: NA
cdr3_aa: CASSPSGTTSYEQYF
cdr3_nt: TGTGCCAGCTCGCCCTCCGGGACTACCTCCTACGAGCAGTACTTC

d_call: NA
v_call: TRBV6-2/TRBV6-3
j_call: TRBJ1-6
clone_size: NA
cdr3_aa: CASSYGGVNSPLHF
cdr3_nt: TGTGCCAGCAGTTACGGAGGTGTGAATTCACCCCTCCACTTT

d_call: NA
v_call: TRBV5-6
j_call: TRBJ1-2
clone_size: NA
cdr3_aa: CASSLRVSEGAYGYTF
cdr3_nt: TGTGCCAGCAGCTTGAGAGTGTCGGAGGGCGCCTATGGCTACACCTTC

d_call: TRBD2
v_call: TRBV3-1/TRBV3-2
j_call: TRBJ2-2
clone_size: NA
cdr3_aa: CASSQVERTSVRNTGELFF
cdr3_nt: TGTGCCAGCAGCCAAGTAGAAAGGACTAGCGTTCGGAACACCGGGGAGCTGTTTTTT

d_call: NA
v_call: TRBV20-1
j_call: TRBJ1-6
clone_size: once
cdr3_aa: CSARAEVTLHF
cdr3_nt: TGCAGTGCTAGAGCAGAAGTCACCCTCCACTTT

d_call: NA
v_call: TRBV7-2
j_call: TRBJ2-1
clone_size: NA
cdr3_aa: CASSLANRDEQFF
cdr3_nt: TGTGCCAGCAGCTTAGCGAATCGGGATGAGCAGTTCTTC

d_call: NA
v_call: TRBV9
j_call: TRBJ1-1
clone_size: NA
cdr3_aa: CASSARTVRTEAFF
cdr3_nt: TGTGCCAGCAGCGCCCGGACAGTTAGAACTGAAGCTTTCTTT

d_call: NA
v_call: TRBV19
j_call: TRBJ1-1
clone_size: NA
cdr3_aa: CASSIGSPGISEAFF
cdr3_nt: TGTGCCAGTAGTATCGGGAGTCCGGGCATCTCTGAAGCTTTCTTT